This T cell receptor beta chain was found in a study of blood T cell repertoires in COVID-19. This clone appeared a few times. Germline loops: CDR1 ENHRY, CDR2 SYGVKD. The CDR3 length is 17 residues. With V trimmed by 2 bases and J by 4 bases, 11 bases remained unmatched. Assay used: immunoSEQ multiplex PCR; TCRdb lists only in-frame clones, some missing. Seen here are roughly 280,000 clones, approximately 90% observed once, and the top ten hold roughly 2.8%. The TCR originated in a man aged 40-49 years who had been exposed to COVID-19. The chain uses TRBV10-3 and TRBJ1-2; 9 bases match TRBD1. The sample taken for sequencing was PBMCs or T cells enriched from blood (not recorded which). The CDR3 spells CAISETPTGGRVYGYTF. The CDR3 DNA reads TGTGCCATCAGTGAGACTCCGACAGGGGGACGTGTCTATGGCTACACCTTC.